The 12 T cell receptor beta chains listed next were all sequenced from one sample in a study of Ad26.COV2.S vaccination and SARS-CoV-2 variants. Sequenced by immunoSEQ multiplex PCR; TCRdb stores in-frame clones only, minus some. The sample comprises some 270,000 clones, around 88% of which are singletons, and just under 3% rests with the top ten. Sample treatment: about 20 received Ad26.COV2.S at low or high dose, single or two shots; five or six received placebo; per-sample allocation not given. Samples were taken on day 63 after the first vaccine or placebo injection. Material: peripheral blood, obtained in a trial of Ad26.COV2.S vaccine versus placebo. The receptors stem from a person aged 18 to 65 who received the Ad26.COV2.S COVID-19 vaccine or a placebo.

The rearrangement links TRBV7-2 to TRBJ2-3; tentatively, D is TRBD1 (5 bases). The ends were cut back, 5 bases at V and 5 bases at J, with 20 bases in the middle. Germline assignment: CDR1 SGHTA and CDR2 FQGNSA. This CDR3 contains 16 residues. Here the CDR3 reads CASSQDNGQGGDTQYF. CDR3 nucleotide sequence: TGTGCCAGCAGCCAAGATAACGGCCAGGGCGGAGATACGCAGTATTTT.

This clone has only one observation. This chain joins TRBV9 and TRBJ1-1; D might be TRBD1 (6 bases). The CDR3 loop spans 15 amino acids. V lost 0 bases and J lost 1, with 10 bases in between. Germline values: CDR1 SGDLS, CDR2 YYNGEE. As DNA, the CDR3 is TGTGCCAGCAGCGTAGGCAGGGGCGCGAACACTGAAGCTTTCTTT. Amino acids: CASSVGRGANTEAFF.

This rearrangement joins TRBV19 to TRBJ2-6; D is uncertain. V lost 2 bases, J lost 0 bases, and 5 bases lay in between. The V gene's germline CDR1 is LNHDA and CDR2 SQIVND (reference sequence). The CDR3 extends over 15 amino acids. CDR3 nucleotides: TGTGCCAGTAGTATATGGGACTCTGGGGCCAACGTCCTGACTTTC. Its protein is CASSIWDSGANVLTF.

The chain links TRBV9 to TRBJ1-3, with D uncertain. Trimming cost V 0 bases and J 0 bases, with 16 bases left between them. Germline-derived CDR1 and CDR2 are SGDLS and YYNGEE. This CDR3 has 18 residues. CDR3 protein: CASSVGPGKAASGNTIYF. The CDR3 DNA follows: TGTGCCAGCAGCGTAGGTCCAGGCAAGGCCGCCTCTGGAAACACCATATATTTT.

This chain links TRBV5-4 with TRBJ2-4, with D tentatively TRBD1 or TRBD2 (5 bases each). The length of the CDR3 is 19 residues. V gave up 4 bases and J gave up 4 bases, with 27 bases separating them. Germline V CDR1 and CDR2: SGHNT, YYREEE (reference sequence). CDR3 in DNA: TGTGCCAGCAGCACTCAGACACGTCTGTTGGGGGATGAGAAAAACATTCAGTACTTC. Amino acid sequence: CASSTQTRLLGDEKNIQYF. Combining the CDR3 with reference TRBV5-4 and TRBJ2-4 gives the whole variable domain ETGVTQSPTHLIKTRGQQVTLRCSSQSGHNTVSWYQQALGQGPQFIFQYYREEENGRGNFPPRFSGLQFPNYSSELNVNALELDDSALYLCASSTQTRLLGDEKNIQYFGAGTRLSVL.

V gene TRBV6-5 combines with J gene TRBJ2-1; tentatively, D is TRBD2 (5 bases). The CDR3 covers 14 residues. Between the trimmed V and J ends, which lost 6 bases and 2 bases, there was a span of 11 bases. The V gene's germline CDR1 is MNHEY and CDR2 SVGAGI. The CDR3 DNA sequence: TGTGCCAGCAGCCGGACTGGGACCTACAATGAGCAGTTCTTC. Protein: CASSRTGTYNEQFF.

The chain recombines TRBV27 with TRBJ2-1; a weak D match, TRBD1 (7 bases). Trimming took 3 bases from V and 7 from J, leaving 16 bases between them. The CDR3 loop spans 15 amino acids. CDR1 is MNHEY, CDR2 SMNVEV, per germline (reference sequence). DNA of the CDR3: TGTGCCAGCAGTTTGGGCAGGGGGAGGTGGAATGAGCAGTTCTTC. Translating gives CASSLGRGRWNEQFF.

The CDR3 sequence is CSAPGRAGYGYTF. CDR3 bases: TGCAGCGCCCCCGGTAGGGCCGGCTATGGCTACACCTTC. The chain couples TRBV29-1 to TRBJ1-2; D is ambiguous. V dropped 7 bases and J dropped 4 bases, with 16 bases sitting between them. The CDR3 is 13 residues long. The germline gives CDR1 SQVTM, CDR2 ANQGSEA. Full variable domain (missing parts from reference TRBV29-1 and TRBJ1-2): SAVISQKPSRDICQRGTSLTIQCQVDSQVTMMFWYRQQPGQSLTLIATANQGSEATYESGFVIDKFPISRPNLTFSTLTVSNMSPEDSSIYLCSAPGRAGYGYTFGSGTRLTVV.

This chain joins TRBV6-2 or TRBV6-3 and TRBJ2-5; D call uncertain. CDR3 length: 14 residues. Germline V gene data show CDR1 as MNHEY and CDR2 as SVGEGT. Trimming stripped 2 bases from V and 2 bases from J, with 9 bases between. CDR3: CASSYGLGQETQYF. The CDR3, as DNA: TGTGCCAGCAGTTACGGCCTAGGACAAGAGACCCAGTACTTC.

The rearrangement links TRBV7-3 to TRBJ2-3; 15 nucleotides align to TRBD2. Germline loops: CDR1 SGHTA, CDR2 FQGTGA. The CDR3 runs 16 residues. The V and J ends lost 2 bases and 3 bases, in that order; junction bases with no gene match: 0. CDR3 bases: TGTGCCAGCAGCTTAGGACTAGCGGGGGGGACAGATACGCAGTATTTT. It is translated as CASSLGLAGGTDTQYF. Supplemented by reference TRBV7-3 and TRBJ2-3, the full variable domain reads GAGVSQTPSNKVTEKGKYVELRCDPISGHTALYWYRQSLGQGPEFLIYFQGTGAADDSGLPNDRFFAVRPEGSVSTLKIQRTERGDSAVYLCASSLGLAGGTDTQYFGPGTRLTVL.

The chain links TRBV6-4 to TRBJ2-7; 8 bases fit TRBD1. Germline V CDR1 and CDR2: MRHNA, SNTAGT. CDR3 size: 15 residues. Trimming at V came to 3 bases and at J to 4 bases, leaving 8 bases not matched to a gene. CDR3 bases: TGTGCCAGCAGTGAACGGACAGGGAGTGTATACGAGCAGTACTTC. Translating gives CASSERTGSVYEQYF.

This rearrangement joins TRBV3-1 (or the pseudogene TRBV3-2) to TRBJ2-1; D is uncertain. V was clipped by 6 bases and J by 7 bases, with 13 bases between them. This CDR3 is built from 13 residues. Germline CDR1 is LGHDT and CDR2 is YNNKEL (reference sequence). The CDR3 spells CASSPTIRNEQFF. The DNA for the CDR3 is TGTGCCAGCAGTCCGACGATAAGGAATGAGCAGTTCTTC.